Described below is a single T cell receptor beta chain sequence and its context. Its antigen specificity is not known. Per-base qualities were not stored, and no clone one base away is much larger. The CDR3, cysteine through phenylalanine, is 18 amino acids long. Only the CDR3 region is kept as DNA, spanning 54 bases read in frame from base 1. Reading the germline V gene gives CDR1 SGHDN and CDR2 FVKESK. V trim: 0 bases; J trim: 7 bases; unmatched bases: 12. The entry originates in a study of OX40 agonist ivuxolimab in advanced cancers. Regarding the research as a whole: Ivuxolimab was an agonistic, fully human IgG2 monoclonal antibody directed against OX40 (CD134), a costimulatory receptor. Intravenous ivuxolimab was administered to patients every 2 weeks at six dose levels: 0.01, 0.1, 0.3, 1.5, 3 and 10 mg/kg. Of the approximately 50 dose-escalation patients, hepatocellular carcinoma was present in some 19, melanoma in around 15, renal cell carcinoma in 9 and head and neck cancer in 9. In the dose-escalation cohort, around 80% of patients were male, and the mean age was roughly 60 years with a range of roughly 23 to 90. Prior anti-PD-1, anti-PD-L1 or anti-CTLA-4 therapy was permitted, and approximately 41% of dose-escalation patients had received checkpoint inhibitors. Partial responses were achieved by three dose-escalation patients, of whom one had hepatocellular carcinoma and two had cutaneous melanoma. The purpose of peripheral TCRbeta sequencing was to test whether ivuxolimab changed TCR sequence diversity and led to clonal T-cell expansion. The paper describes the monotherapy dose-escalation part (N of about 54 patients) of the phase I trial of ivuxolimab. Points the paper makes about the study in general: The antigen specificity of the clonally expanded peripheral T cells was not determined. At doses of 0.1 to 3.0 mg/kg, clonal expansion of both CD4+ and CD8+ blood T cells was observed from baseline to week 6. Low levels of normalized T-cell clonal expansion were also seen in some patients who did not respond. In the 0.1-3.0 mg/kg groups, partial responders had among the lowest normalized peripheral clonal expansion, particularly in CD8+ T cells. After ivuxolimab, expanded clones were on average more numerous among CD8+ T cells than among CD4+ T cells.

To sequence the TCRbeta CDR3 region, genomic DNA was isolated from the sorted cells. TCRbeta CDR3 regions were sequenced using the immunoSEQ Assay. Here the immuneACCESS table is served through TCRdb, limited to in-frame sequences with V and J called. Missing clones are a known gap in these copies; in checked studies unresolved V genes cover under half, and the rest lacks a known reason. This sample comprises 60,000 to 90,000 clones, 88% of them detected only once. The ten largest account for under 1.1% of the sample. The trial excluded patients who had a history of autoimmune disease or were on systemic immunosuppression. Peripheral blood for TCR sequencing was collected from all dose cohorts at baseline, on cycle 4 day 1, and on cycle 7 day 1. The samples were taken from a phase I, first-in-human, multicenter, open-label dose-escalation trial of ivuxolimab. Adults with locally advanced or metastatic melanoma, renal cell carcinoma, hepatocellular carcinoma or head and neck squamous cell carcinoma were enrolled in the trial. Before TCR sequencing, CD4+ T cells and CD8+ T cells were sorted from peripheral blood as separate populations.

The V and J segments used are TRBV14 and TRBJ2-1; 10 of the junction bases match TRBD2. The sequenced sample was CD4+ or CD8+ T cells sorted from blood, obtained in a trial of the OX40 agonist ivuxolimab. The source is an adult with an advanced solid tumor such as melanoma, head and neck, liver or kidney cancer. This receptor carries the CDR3 CASSQDPGKTSGVNEQFF. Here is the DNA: TGTGCCAGCAGCCAAGATCCCGGAAAAACTAGCGGGGTGAATGAGCAGTTCTTC.